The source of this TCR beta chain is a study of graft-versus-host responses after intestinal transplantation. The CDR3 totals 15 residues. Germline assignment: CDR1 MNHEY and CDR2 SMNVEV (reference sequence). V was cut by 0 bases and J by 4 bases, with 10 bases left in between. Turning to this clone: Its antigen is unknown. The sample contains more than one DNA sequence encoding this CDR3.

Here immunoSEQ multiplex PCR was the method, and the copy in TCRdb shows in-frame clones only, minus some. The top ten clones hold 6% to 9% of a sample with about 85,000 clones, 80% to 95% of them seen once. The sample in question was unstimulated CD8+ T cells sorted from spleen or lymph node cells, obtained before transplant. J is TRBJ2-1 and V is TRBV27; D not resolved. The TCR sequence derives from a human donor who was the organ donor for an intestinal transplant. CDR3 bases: TGTGCCAGCAGTTTATCGGCGGCAGCTTACAATGAGCAGTTCTTC. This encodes CASSLSAAAYNEQFF.